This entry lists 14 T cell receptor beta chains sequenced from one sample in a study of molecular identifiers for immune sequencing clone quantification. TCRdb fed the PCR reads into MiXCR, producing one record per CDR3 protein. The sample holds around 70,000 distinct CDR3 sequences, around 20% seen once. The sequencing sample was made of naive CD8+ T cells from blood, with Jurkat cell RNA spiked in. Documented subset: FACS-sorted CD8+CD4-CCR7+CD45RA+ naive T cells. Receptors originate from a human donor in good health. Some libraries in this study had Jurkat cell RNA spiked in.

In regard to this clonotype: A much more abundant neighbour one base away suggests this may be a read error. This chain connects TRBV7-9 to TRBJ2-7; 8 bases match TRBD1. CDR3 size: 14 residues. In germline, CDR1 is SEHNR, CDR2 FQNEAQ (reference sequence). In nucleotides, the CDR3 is TGTGCCGGCAGCCGGACAGGGTTAAGCTACGAGCAGTACTTC. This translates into CAGSRTGLSYEQYF.

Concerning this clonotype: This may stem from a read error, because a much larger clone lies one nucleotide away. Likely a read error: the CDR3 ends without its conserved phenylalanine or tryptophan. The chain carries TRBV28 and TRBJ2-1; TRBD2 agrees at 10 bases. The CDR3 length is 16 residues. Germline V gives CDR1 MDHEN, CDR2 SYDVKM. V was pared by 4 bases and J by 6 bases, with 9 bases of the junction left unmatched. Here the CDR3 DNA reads TGTGCCAGCAGTTCACTCCTAGCGGGAGCTATCAATGAGCAGTTCATC. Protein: CASSSLLAGAINEQFI.

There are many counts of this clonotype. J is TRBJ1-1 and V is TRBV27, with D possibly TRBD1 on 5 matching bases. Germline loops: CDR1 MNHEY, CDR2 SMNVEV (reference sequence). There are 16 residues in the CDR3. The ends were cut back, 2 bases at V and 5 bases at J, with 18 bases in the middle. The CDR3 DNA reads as TGTGCCAGCAGTTTAAGGGGCCCGCAGGGAGGAACTGAAGCTTTCTTT. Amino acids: CASSLRGPQGGTEAFF.

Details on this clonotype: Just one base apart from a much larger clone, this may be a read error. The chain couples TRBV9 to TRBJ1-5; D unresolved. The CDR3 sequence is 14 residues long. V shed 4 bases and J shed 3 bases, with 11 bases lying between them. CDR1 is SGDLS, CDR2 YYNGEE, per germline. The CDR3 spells CASSLTANNQPQHF. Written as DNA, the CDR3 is TGTGCCAGCAGCTTAACAGCTAACAATCAGCCCCAGCATTTT.

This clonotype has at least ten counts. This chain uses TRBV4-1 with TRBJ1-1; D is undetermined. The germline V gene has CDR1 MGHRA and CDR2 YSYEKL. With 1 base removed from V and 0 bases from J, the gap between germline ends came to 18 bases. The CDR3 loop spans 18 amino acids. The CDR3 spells CASSQGPTGVSMNTEAFF. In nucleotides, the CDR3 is TGCGCCAGCAGCCAAGGCCCTACCGGAGTTTCGATGAACACTGAAGCTTTCTTT.

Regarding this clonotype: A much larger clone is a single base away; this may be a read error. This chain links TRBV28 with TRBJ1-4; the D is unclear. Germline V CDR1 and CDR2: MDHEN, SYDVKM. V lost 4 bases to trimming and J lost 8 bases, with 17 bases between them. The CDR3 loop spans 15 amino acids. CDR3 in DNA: TGTGCCAGCAGTTACAGCTATAGGTTGTCGGAAAAACTGTTTTTT. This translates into CASSYSYRLSEKLFF.

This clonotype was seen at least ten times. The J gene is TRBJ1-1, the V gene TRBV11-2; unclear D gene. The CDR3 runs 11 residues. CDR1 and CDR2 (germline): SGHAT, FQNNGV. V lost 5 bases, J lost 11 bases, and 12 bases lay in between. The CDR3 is CASSTSNTAFF. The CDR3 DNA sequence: TGTGCCAGCAGCACAAGTAATACGGCTTTCTTT.

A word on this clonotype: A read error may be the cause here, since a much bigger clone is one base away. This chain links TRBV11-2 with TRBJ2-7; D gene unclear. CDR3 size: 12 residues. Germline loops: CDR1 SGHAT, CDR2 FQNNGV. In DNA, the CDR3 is TGTGCCAGCAGCTCGGGTTCCCGGGTCATGTTGTGG. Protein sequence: CASSSGSRVMLW.

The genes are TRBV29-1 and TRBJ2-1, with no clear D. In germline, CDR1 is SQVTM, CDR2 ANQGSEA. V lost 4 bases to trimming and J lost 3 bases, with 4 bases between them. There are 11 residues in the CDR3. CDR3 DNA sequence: TGCAGCGTTGTCAACTACAATGAGCAGTTCTTC. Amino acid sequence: CSVVNYNEQFF.

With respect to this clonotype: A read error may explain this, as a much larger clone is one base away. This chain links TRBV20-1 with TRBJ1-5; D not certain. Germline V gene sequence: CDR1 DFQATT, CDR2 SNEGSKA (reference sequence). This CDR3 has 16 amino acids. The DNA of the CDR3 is TGCAGTGCTAGAGTTGTGGGGAGCGCTAGCAATCAGCCCCAGCGTTTT. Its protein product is CSARVVGSASNQPQRF.

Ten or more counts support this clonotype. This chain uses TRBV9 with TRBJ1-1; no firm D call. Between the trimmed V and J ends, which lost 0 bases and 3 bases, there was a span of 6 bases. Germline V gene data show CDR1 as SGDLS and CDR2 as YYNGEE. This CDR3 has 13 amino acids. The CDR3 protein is CASSVAVYTEAFF. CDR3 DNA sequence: TGTGCCAGCAGCGTAGCGGTGTACACTGAAGCTTTCTTT.

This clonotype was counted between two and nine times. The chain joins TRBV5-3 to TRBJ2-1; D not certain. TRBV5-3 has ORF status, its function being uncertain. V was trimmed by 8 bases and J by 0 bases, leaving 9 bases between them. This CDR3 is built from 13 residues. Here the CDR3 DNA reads TGTGCCAGCTCTGACTCCTCCTACAATGAGCAGTTCTTC. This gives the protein CASSDSSYNEQFF.

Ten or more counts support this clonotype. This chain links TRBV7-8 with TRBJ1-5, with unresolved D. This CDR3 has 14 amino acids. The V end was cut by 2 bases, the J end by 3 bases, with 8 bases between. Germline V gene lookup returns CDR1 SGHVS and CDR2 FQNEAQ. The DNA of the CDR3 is TGTGCCAGCAGCTTAAGCGGGTTCAATCAGCCCCAGCATTTT. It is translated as CASSLSGFNQPQHF.

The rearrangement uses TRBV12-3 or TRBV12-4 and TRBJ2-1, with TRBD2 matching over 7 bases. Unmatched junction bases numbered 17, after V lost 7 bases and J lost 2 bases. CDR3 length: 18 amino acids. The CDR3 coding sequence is TGTGCCAGCATTGCGGGACGGCCGCGACTAGCCGCCTACAATGAGCAGTTCTTC. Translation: CASIAGRPRLAAYNEQFF.